The clone carrying this T cell receptor beta chain occurred a few times. This CDR3 region has 15 residues. V lost 6 bases, J lost 5 bases, and 8 bases stayed unmatched. The germline V gene has CDR1 ENHRY and CDR2 SYGVKD. These data come from a study of CD8 T cells in ankylosing spondylitis. Quantitative 5'-RACE with molecular barcodes was used to make the TCR beta libraries. MiXCR, applied by TCRdb to the 5' RACE reads, yields one record per CDR3 protein. The sample records about 400,000 distinct CDR3 sequences, roughly 20% being singletons. The origin of this receptor is a male donor with ankylosing spondylitis or in good health (not recorded which). The sequenced sample consisted of blood, either unsorted or a sorted T cell fraction (not recorded which). The chain combines TRBV10-3 with TRBJ2-3; 10 nucleotides line up with TRBD2. CDR3 amino acids: CAIRVPSGGEDTQYF. The CDR3 DNA reads TGTGCCATCAGGGTCCCTAGCGGGGGAGAAGATACGCAGTATTTT.